The T cell receptor beta chain described here comes from a study of T cell changes during pregnancy in multiple sclerosis. Germline loops: CDR1 LGHNT, CDR2 FRNRAP. CDR3 length: 12 residues. V was shortened by 7 bases and J by 5 bases, with 8 bases between the two germline ends. The protocol was immunoSEQ multiplex PCR, while the TCRdb copy is restricted to in-frame clones and leaves out a portion. Of some 38,000 clones in the sample, about 94% are singletons; the top ten hold 0.39%. The chain recombines TRBV12-5 with TRBJ2-2; unclear D gene. The clonotype originates from a female donor with multiple sclerosis, enrolled in a pregnancy study. Sequenced here: CD4+ T cells from peripheral blood mononuclear cells, sampled in the second trimester of pregnancy. The CDR3 reads CASAPRTGELFF. CDR3 bases: TGTGCTAGTGCCCCACGGACCGGGGAGCTGTTTTTT.